This entry lists 25 T cell receptor beta chains sequenced from one sample in a study of cytomegalovirus exposure and HLA in healthy donors (dated by TCRdb to about 2017). Libraries were built with the immunoSEQ multiplex PCR assay. A mixture of 60 forward primers for TCR Vbeta segments and 13 reverse primers for TCR Jbeta segments was used in the multiplex PCR. TCRdb stores this immuneACCESS table with in-frame sequences only. Part of the clones is absent; in the studies checked, under half of the shortfall reflects unresolved V genes, and no reason is known for the rest. The sample table records 120,000 or so clones; roughly 69% of these occur just once. The ten biggest clones cover just under 8.5% of the sample. Sequencing was carried out using PBMCs. The receptors here all came from a woman aged 40 to 50 in good health and CMV-seropositive.

The V call is TRBV5-1, the J call TRBJ1-4; no clear D. This CDR3 contains 14 residues. Per germline, CDR1 SGHRS and CDR2 YFSETQ. V was shortened by 0 bases and J by 0 bases, with 3 bases between the two germline ends. DNA for the CDR3: TGCGCCAGCAGCTTGGCTGCAACTAATGAAAAACTGTTTTTT. Its translation is CASSLAATNEKLFF. The full variable domain, its missing parts supplied by reference TRBV5-1 and TRBJ1-4, is KAGVTQTPRYLIKTRGQQVTLSCSPISGHRSVSWYQQTPGQGLQFLFEYFSETQRNKGNFPGRFSGRQFSNSRSEMNVSTLELGDSALYLCASSLAATNEKLFFGSGTQLSVL.

The V call is TRBV4-3, the J call TRBJ2-5; TRBD2 matches 9 bases. The CDR3 has 16 amino acids. V was clipped by 2 bases and J by 2 bases; unmatched bases: 6. Germline V gene sequence: CDR1 LGHNA, CDR2 YSLEER. Written as DNA, the CDR3 is TGCGCCAGCAGCCAAAGCTCGGGACTAGCACAAGAGACCCAGTACTTC. This sequence encodes CASSQSSGLAQETQYF.

The chain employs TRBV2 and TRBJ1-1; 10 bases are shared with TRBD1. Germline V gene sequence: CDR1 SNHLY, CDR2 FYNNEI. The CDR3 spans 16 residues. The ends lost 6 bases at V and 0 bases at J; junction bases unmatched: 7. CDR3 sequence: CASSLDRGAMNTEAFF. CDR3 DNA sequence: TGTGCCAGCAGCTTGGACAGGGGGGCTATGAACACTGAAGCTTTCTTT.

The rearrangement links TRBV7-2 to TRBJ1-5, with TRBD1 as a possible D gene (5 bases). The length of the CDR3 is 13 residues. Germline V gene data show CDR1 as SGHTA and CDR2 as FQGNSA. The germline V and J ends were trimmed by 2 bases and 6 bases, with 8 bases remaining between them. In DNA form, the CDR3 reads TGTGCCAGCAGCTTATCCGGGGGTCAGCCCCAGCATTTT. Protein: CASSLSGGQPQHF.

The V gene is TRBV2, the J gene TRBJ1-4; D is unclear. Germline V CDR1 and CDR2: SNHLY, FYNNEI. Trimming stripped 5 bases from V and 6 bases from J, with 4 bases between. The CDR3 length is 11 residues. The CDR3 coding sequence is TGTGCCAGCAGTACAGATGAAAAACTGTTTTTT. Protein sequence: CASSTDEKLFF.

This chain joins TRBV7-2 and TRBJ2-1; 7 nucleotides match TRBD1. This CDR3 region has 16 residues. CDR1 and CDR2 from the germline V gene are SGHTA and FQGNSA. V trimming: 4 bases; J trimming: 5 bases; junction bases outside the gene matches: 11. CDR3 sequence: CASSSRQGMINNEQFF. CDR3 nucleotides: TGTGCCAGCAGCTCCCGACAGGGAATGATTAACAATGAGCAGTTCTTC.

The chain recombines TRBV18 with TRBJ2-7; tentative D call: TRBD1 (7 bases). V was pared by 3 bases and J by 5 bases, with 17 bases between. Germline values: CDR1 KGHSH, CDR2 LQKENI. The CDR3 runs to 15 residues. Here the CDR3 reads CASSPSTGRNDEQYF. The CDR3 coding sequence is TGTGCCAGCTCACCGTCGACAGGGAGGAACGACGAGCAGTACTTC.

The chain has TRBV7-3 and TRBJ1-1; D is possibly TRBD1 (5 bases). Trimming removed 5 bases at V and 4 bases at J, with 17 bases between. CDR1 and CDR2 from the germline V gene are SGHTA and FQGTGA. The CDR3 totals 15 residues. Here the CDR3 reads CASSPSHRTLTEAFF. CDR3 DNA: TGTGCCAGCAGCCCCAGTCACAGGACACTCACTGAAGCTTTCTTT. The full variable domain, rest sourced from reference TRBV7-3 and TRBJ1-1, is GAGVSQTPSNKVTEKGKYVELRCDPISGHTALYWYRQSLGQGPEFLIYFQGTGAADDSGLPNDRFFAVRPEGSVSTLKIQRTERGDSAVYLCASSPSHRTLTEAFFGQGTRLTVV.

This clone was detected a few times. The chain carries TRBV13 and TRBJ2-5; D may be TRBD1 (5 bases). V shed 5 bases and J shed 5 bases, with 15 bases lying between them. There are 14 residues in the CDR3. Germline V lookup: CDR1 PRHDT, CDR2 FYEKMQ (reference sequence). The CDR3 sequence is CASSHRENRETQYF. CDR3 coding DNA: TGTGCCAGCAGCCACAGAGAAAACAGGGAGACCCAGTACTTC.

This clone has only one observation. This chain joins TRBV10-3 and TRBJ2-5; 8 nucleotides agree with TRBD2. The CDR3 runs 15 residues. Germline CDR1 and CDR2: ENHRY and SYGVKD. Unmatched junction bases numbered 5, after V lost 4 bases and J lost 1 base. For the CDR3, the DNA is TGTGCCATCAGTGCGGGGGGGAACTCCCAAGAGACCCAGTACTTC. Translating gives CAISAGGNSQETQYF.

This clone is a singleton in its sample. The chain has TRBV11-3 and TRBJ2-3, with 11 bases fitting TRBD2. In germline, CDR1 is SGHNT, CDR2 YENEEA. J lost 3 bases, V lost 5 bases, and 4 bases had no gene match. The CDR3 length is 15 residues. CDR3 sequence reads: CASSQRLAGTDTQYF. In DNA form, the CDR3 reads TGTGCCAGCAGCCAAAGACTAGCGGGGACAGATACGCAGTATTTT.

The V call is TRBV6-5, the J call TRBJ1-2; D remains unclear. The CDR3 loop spans 12 amino acids. The V and J ends lost 5 bases and 2 bases respectively, with 6 bases between them. Germline CDR1 is MNHEY and CDR2 is SVGAGI. The CDR3 is CASSQVNYGYTF. The DNA of the CDR3 is TGTGCCAGCAGTCAGGTGAACTATGGCTACACCTTC.

This sequence joins TRBV9 and TRBJ2-5, with TRBD2 matching over 10 bases. Trimming cost V 0 bases and J 0 bases; bases outside gene matches: 2. The length of the CDR3 is 16 residues. CDR1 is SGDLS, CDR2 YYNGEE, per germline. In DNA, the CDR3 is TGTGCCAGCAGCGTAGGGACTAGCGGTTACCAAGAGACCCAGTACTTC. Encoded protein: CASSVGTSGYQETQYF.

This chain links TRBV7-9 with TRBJ1-1; D gene unclear. Between the trimmed V and J ends, which lost 4 bases and 4 bases, there was a span of 7 bases. The CDR3 has 12 residues. CDR1 and CDR2 (germline): SEHNR, FQNEAQ (reference sequence). The CDR3 nucleotides are TGTGCCAGCAGCTACGGTTTCACTGAAGCTTTCTTT. As protein: CASSYGFTEAFF.

This chain joins TRBV7-2 and TRBJ1-2; the D gene is possibly TRBD1 (6 bases). Per germline, CDR1 SGHTA and CDR2 FQGNSA. The CDR3 length is 14 residues. The V and J ends lost 1 base and 5 bases respectively, with 11 bases between them. The CDR3 here is CASSLDGTPYGYTF. The CDR3, as DNA: TGTGCCAGCAGCTTAGACGGGACACCTTATGGCTACACCTTC.

The V call is TRBV7-2, the J call TRBJ1-2, with D hard to call. CDR1 is SGHTA and CDR2 is FQGNSA in the germline V gene. The V end lost 6 bases, the J end lost 6 bases, and 17 bases lay between the germline ends. The CDR3 consists of 14 residues. The CDR3 DNA reads TGTGCCAGCAGTTCGCGGGAGTCAGCCCATGGCTACACCTTC. Translated, it gives CASSSRESAHGYTF.

The CDR3 bases are TGTGCCAGCAGCTTTTCCAGGACTGTGGGGGAAAAACTGTTTTTT. Amino acids: CASSFSRTVGEKLFF. The V call is TRBV5-4, the J call TRBJ1-4; D unclear. From germline, CDR1 is SGHNT and CDR2 YYREEE (reference sequence). The CDR3 totals 15 residues. V lost 2 bases and J lost 8, with 16 bases in between.

The chain links TRBV2 to TRBJ2-1; perhaps TRBD1 as D (6 bases). The CDR3 is made up of 13 amino acids. Trimming left V 8 bases short and J 2 bases short, with 10 bases between. Germline CDR1 and CDR2: SNHLY and FYNNEI. The CDR3 DNA sequence: TGTGCCAGCCTCCGGGACACCTACAATGAGCAGTTCTTC. Its protein is CASLRDTYNEQFF.

V gene TRBV7-2 combines with J gene TRBJ1-2; D not resolved. This CDR3 is built from 13 residues. The V end lost 5 bases, the J end lost 0 bases, and 7 bases lay between the germline ends. CDR1 is SGHTA and CDR2 is FQGNSA in the germline V gene. For the CDR3, the DNA is TGTGCCAGCAGCAGCTATACTAACTATGGCTACACCTTC. This codes for CASSSYTNYGYTF.

The rearrangement uses TRBV10-3 and TRBJ1-1; 7 bases fit TRBD1. The germline gives CDR1 ENHRY, CDR2 SYGVKD. V lost 3 bases and J lost 5; bases outside the gene matches: 3. CDR3 length: 13 residues. The DNA of the CDR3 is TGTGCCATCAGTGACACGGACAGGACTGAAGCTTTCTTT. It is translated as CAISDTDRTEAFF.

CDR3 in amino acids: CALLQGNEQFF. The CDR3 DNA is TGTGCCTTGTTACAGGGGAATGAGCAGTTCTTC. The chain couples TRBV2 to TRBJ2-1, with 7 bases matching TRBD1. V shed 11 bases, J shed 7 bases, and the junction held 5 bases outside the gene matches. This CDR3 has 11 amino acids. Germline V gives CDR1 SNHLY, CDR2 FYNNEI.

The chain combines TRBV4-2 with TRBJ2-7, with TRBD1 identical over 9 bases. Germline CDR1 and CDR2: LGHNA and YNFKEQ. This CDR3 region has 13 residues. V trimming: 4 bases; J trimming: 3 bases; junction bases outside the gene matches: 1. CDR3 in DNA: TGTGCCAGCAGCCGGGACAGGGACTACGAGCAGTACTTC. Its translation: CASSRDRDYEQYF.

This clone appeared a single time. The chain carries TRBV29-1 and TRBJ2-5, with 12 bases lining up with TRBD1. Trimming removed 2 bases from V and 2 bases from J; junction bases left unmatched: 3. This CDR3 region has 15 residues. Germline CDR1 is SQVTM and CDR2 is ANQGSEA. DNA for the CDR3: TGCAGCGTTGAAAGGGACAGGGGGCAACAAGAGACCCAGTACTTC. Protein: CSVERDRGQQETQYF.

The gene calls are TRBV7-9 and TRBJ1-3, with D unresolved. Trimming left V 11 bases short and J 4 bases short, with 15 bases between. Germline CDR1 reads SEHNR; CDR2 reads FQNEAQ (reference sequence). This CDR3 is built from 13 residues. CDR3 sequence: CALDLAPGNTIYF. The CDR3 coding sequence is TGTGCCCTCGACCTAGCTCCAGGAAACACCATATATTTT.

The rearrangement joins TRBV15 to TRBJ2-2, with D tentatively TRBD1 (5 bases). Trimming took 9 bases from V and 8 from J, leaving 7 bases between them. The CDR3 runs to 10 residues. CDR1 is LNHNV, CDR2 YYDKDF, per germline (reference sequence). CDR3 region: CATGDGELFF. CDR3 sequence (DNA): TGTGCCACAGGGGATGGGGAGCTGTTTTTT.